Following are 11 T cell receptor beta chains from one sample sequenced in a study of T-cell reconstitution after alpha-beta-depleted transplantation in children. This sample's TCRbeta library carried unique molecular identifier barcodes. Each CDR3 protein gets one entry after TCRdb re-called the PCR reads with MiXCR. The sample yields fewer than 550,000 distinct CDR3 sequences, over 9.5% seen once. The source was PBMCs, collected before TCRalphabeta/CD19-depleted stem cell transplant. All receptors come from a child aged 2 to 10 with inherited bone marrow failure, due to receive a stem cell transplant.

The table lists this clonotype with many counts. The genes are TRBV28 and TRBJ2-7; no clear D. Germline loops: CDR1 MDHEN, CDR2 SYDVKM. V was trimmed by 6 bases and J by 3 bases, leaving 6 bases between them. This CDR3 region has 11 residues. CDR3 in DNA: TGTGCCAGCAGGAATGTCTACGAGCAGTACTTC. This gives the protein CASRNVYEQYF.

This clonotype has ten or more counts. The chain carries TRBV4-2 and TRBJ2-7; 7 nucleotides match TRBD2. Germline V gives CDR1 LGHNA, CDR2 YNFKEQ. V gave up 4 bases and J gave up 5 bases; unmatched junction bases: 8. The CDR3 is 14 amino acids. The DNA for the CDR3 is TGTGCCAGCAGCCTAAGCGCGGGAGCCGACGAGCAGTACTTC. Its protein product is CASSLSAGADEQYF.

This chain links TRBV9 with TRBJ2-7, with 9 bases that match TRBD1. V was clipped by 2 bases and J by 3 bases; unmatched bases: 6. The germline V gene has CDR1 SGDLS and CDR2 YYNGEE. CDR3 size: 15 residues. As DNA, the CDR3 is TGTGCCAGCAGCGTTGGACAGGGGAGCGGCTACGAGCAGTACTTC. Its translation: CASSVGQGSGYEQYF.

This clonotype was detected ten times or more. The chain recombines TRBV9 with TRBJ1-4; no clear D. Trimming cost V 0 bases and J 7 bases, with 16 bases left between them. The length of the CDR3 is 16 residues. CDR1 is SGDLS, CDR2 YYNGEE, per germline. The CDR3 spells CASSVGKNSMGEKLFF. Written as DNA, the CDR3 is TGTGCCAGCAGCGTAGGAAAGAACTCGATGGGTGAAAAACTGTTTTTT.

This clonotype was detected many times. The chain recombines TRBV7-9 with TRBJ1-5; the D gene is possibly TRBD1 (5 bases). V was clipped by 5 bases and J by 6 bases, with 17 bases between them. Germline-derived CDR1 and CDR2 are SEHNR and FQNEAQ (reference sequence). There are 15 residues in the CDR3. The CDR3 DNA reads TGTGCCAGCAGCCCGGGTTGGGGCGCGAGTCAGCCCCAGCATTTT. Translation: CASSPGWGASQPQHF. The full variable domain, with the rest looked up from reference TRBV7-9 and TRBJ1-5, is DTGVSQNPRHKITKRGQNVTFRCDPISEHNRLYWYRQTLGQGPEFLTYFQNEAQLEKSRLLSDRFSAERPKGSFSTLEIQRTEQGDSAMYLCASSPGWGASQPQHFGDGTRLSIL.

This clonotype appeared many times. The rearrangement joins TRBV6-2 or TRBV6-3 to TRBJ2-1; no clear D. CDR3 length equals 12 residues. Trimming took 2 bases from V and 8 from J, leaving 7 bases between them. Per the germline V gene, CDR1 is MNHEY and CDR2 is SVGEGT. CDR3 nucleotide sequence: TGTGCCAGCAGTTACGGGCGGTATGAGCAGTTCTTC. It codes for CASSYGRYEQFF.

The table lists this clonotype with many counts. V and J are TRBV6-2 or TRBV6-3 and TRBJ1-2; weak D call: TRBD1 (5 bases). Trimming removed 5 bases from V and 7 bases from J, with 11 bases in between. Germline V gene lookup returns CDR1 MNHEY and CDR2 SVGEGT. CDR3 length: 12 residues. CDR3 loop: CASSNTGFGYTF. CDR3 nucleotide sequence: TGTGCCAGCAGTAATACAGGTTTTGGCTACACCTTC.

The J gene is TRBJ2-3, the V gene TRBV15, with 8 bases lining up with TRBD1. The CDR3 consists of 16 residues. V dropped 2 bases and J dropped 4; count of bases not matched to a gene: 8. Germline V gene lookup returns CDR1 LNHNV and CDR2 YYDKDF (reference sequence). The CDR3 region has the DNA TGTGCCACCAGCAGACAAAACAGGGGGGTCGCAGATACGCAGTATTTT. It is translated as CATSRQNRGVADTQYF.

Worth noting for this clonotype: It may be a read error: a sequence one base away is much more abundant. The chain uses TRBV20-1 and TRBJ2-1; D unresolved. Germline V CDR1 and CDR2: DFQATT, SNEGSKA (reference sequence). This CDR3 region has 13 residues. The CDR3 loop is CSARDTSYNGQFF. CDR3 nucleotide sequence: TGCAGTGCTAGAGACACCTCCTACAATGGGCAGTTCTTC.

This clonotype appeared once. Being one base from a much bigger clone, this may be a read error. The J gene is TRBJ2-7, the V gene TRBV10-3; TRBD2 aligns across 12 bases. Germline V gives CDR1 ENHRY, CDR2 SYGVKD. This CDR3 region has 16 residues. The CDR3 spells CAISESKTSGSYAQYF. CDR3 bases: TGTGCCATCAGTGAGTCAAAGACTAGCGGGAGTTACGCGCAGTACTTC.

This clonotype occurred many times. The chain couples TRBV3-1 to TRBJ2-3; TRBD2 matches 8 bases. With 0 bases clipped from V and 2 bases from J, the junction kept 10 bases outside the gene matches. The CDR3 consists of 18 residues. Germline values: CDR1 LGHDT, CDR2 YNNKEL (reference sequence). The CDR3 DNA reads TGTGCCAGCAGCCAAGATCGGGGTAGCGGGGATTTCACAGATACGCAGTATTTT. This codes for CASSQDRGSGDFTDTQYF.